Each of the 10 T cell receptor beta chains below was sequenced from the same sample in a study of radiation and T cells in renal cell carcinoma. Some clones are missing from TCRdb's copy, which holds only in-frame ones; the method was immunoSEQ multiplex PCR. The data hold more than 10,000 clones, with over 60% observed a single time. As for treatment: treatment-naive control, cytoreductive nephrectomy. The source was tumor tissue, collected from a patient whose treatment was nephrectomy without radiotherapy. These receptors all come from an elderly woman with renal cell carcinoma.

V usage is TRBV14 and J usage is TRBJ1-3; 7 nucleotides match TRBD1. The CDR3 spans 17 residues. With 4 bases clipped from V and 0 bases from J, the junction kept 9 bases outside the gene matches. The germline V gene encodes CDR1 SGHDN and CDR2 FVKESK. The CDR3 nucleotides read TGTGCCAGCAGCCGGGTCAGACAGGGCCGCTCTGGAAACACCATATATTTT. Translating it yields CASSRVRQGRSGNTIYF. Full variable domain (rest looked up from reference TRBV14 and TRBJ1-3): EAGVTQFPSHSVIEKGQTVTLRCDPISGHDNLYWYRRVMGKEIKFLLHFVKESKQDESGMPNNRFLAERTGGTYSTLKVQPAELEDSGVYFCASSRVRQGRSGNTIYFGEGSWLTVV.

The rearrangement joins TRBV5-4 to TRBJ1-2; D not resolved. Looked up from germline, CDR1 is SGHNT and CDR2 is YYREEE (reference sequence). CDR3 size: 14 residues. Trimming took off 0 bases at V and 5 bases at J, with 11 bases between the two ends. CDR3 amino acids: CASSLAGVLYGYTF. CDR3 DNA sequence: TGTGCCAGCAGCTTGGCCGGGGTATTGTATGGCTACACCTTC.

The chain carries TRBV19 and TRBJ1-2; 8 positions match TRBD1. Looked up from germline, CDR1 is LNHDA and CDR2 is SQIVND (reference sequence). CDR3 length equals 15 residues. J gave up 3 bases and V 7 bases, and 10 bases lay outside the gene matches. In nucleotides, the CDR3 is TGTGCCAGTACCCGGGGGACAGGCGAATACTATGGCTACACCTTC. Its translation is CASTRGTGEYYGYTF.

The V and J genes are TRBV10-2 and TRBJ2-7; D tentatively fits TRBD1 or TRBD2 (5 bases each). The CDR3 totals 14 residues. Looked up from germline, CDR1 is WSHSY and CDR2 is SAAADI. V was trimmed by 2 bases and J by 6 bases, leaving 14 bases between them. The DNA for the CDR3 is TGCGCCAGCAGTGAGCACGGGACCTCTTCCGAGCAGTACTTC. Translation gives CASSEHGTSSEQYF.

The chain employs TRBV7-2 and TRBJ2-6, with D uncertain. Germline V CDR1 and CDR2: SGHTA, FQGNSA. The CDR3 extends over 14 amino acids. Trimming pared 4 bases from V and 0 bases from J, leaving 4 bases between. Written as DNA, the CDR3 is TGTGCCAGCAGCTACGGCTCTGGGGCCAACGTCCTGACTTTC. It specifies CASSYGSGANVLTF.

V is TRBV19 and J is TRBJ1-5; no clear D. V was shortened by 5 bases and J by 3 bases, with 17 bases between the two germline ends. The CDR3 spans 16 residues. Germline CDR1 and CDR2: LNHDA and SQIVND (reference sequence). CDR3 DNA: TGTGCCAGTAGTGGTTCTGTAAGGCGGAACAATCAGCCCCAGCATTTT. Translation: CASSGSVRRNNQPQHF.

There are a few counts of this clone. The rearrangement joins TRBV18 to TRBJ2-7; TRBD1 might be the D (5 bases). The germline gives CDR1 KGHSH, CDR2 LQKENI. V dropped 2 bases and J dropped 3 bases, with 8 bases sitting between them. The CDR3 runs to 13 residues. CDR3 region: CASSPTTDYEQYF. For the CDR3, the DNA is TGTGCCAGCTCACCAACGACAGACTACGAGCAGTACTTC.

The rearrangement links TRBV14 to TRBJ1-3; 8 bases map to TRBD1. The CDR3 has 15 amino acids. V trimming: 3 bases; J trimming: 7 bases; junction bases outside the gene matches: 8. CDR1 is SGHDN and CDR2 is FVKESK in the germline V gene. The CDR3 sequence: CASSQTTGAKNTIYF. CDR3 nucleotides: TGTGCCAGCAGCCAGACGACAGGGGCGAAGAACACCATATATTTT.

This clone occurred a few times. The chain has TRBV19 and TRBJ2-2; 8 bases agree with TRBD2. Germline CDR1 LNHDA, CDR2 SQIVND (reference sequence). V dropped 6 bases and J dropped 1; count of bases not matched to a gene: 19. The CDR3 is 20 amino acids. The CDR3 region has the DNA TGTGCCAGTAGCCCTGGGAGGCCTTCCCATAGCGGGGTGAACACCGGGGAGCTGTTTTTT. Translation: CASSPGRPSHSGVNTGELFF.

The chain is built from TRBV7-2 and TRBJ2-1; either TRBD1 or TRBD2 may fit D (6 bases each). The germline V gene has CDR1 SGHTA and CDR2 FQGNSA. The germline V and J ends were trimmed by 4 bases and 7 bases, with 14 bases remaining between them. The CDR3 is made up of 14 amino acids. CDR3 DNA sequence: TGTGCCAGCAGCTGGGGGGCGCTGGGAAATGAGCAGTTCTTC. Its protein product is CASSWGALGNEQFF.